This T cell receptor beta chain was found in a study of CXCR3-negative and CXCR3-positive naive CD8 T cells. The study, taken as a whole, reports: Sequencing showed both naive subsets with comparably high diversity, and memory CD8+ cells much lower. Partial loss of CXCR3 expression followed cryopreservation; most assays used fresh PBMCs.

In regard to this clonotype: Antigen: not known.

Investigators sorted each CD8+ T cell subset in triplicate, taking some 300,000 cells each time. Identification of naive CD8+ T cells rested on CD45RO-CCR7+CD27+CD95- status. UMI-labeled 5' RACE TRB cDNA libraries were prepared from the cells. TCRdb reprocessed the 5' RACE reads and stores each CDR3 protein as one record, lacking DNA. Its listing shows over 35,000 distinct CDR3 sequences. The sequence derives from a human donor in good health. Some clones in this sample may be carry-over from other donors' samples. Material for sequencing was naive CXCR3- CD8+ T cells from blood. Described subset: CD45RO-CCR7+CD27+CD95- naive CD8+ T cells lacking CXCR3 (TNR3-).

The CDR3 spells CASTTNRGLVLETQYF. This chain links TRBV11-1 with TRBJ2-5; TCRdb names TRBD1, which stays unverified in the absence of DNA. The CDR3 has 16 amino acids. The germline V gene encodes CDR1 SGHAT and CDR2 FQDESV (reference sequence).